These 5 T cell receptor beta chains were all obtained from the same sample, sequenced in a study. TCRdb used MiXCR to reprocess the RT-PCR reads, holding one entry per CDR3 protein. The sample includes 650,000 to 800,000 distinct CDR3 sequences, 11% to 15% seen only once; the top ten take 3% to 4.5%. The specimen sequenced was memory CD4+ T cells from blood. Source of these receptors: a female donor in good health, serving as a healthy control.

The chain recombines TRBV6-5 with TRBJ1-2, with a possible D match to TRBD1 (6 bases). V lost 1 base to trimming and J lost 4 bases, with 13 bases between them. This CDR3 has 15 amino acids. CDR1 is MNHEY and CDR2 is SVGAGI in the germline V gene. Here the CDR3 DNA reads TGTGCCAGCAGTTACTTCGACAGGAGGTCCTATGGCTACACCTTC. It encodes CASSYFDRRSYGYTF.

The J gene is TRBJ2-2, the V gene TRBV20-1; D is unresolved. The V end lost 3 bases, the J end lost 2 bases, and 16 bases lay between the germline ends. CDR3 length equals 16 residues. Germline CDR1 DFQATT, CDR2 SNEGSKA (reference sequence). DNA of the CDR3: TGCAGTGCTAGTAACCCCCTGGTTGTTAACACCGGGGAGCTGTTTTTT. The encoded protein is CSASNPLVVNTGELFF.

This clonotype appeared many times. This rearrangement joins TRBV6-5 to TRBJ2-2, with D tentatively TRBD1 (6 bases). This CDR3 has 14 amino acids. Trimming stripped 4 bases from V and 6 bases from J, with 12 bases between. The V gene's germline CDR1 is MNHEY and CDR2 SVGAGI. The CDR3 sequence: CASSFNPGAGELFF. CDR3 sequence (DNA): TGTGCCAGCAGTTTTAACCCAGGGGCCGGGGAGCTGTTTTTT.

The rearrangement links TRBV20-1 to TRBJ2-7; TRBD1 or TRBD2 may be the D gene (5 bases each). Germline V gene data show CDR1 as DFQATT and CDR2 as SNEGSKA (reference sequence). CDR3 length equals 13 residues. The V and J ends lost 2 bases and 5 bases respectively, with 13 bases between them. The CDR3 protein is CSARPGTTNEQYF. The CDR3 DNA reads as TGCAGTGCTAGACCGGGGACGACTAACGAGCAGTACTTC.

This clonotype showed up just a few times. This sequence joins TRBV20-1 and TRBJ2-4; D may correspond to TRBD1 or TRBD2 (5 bases each). Trimming removed 3 bases at V and 9 bases at J, with 15 bases between. The CDR3 extends over 13 amino acids. In germline, CDR1 is DFQATT, CDR2 SNEGSKA (reference sequence). The CDR3 nucleotides read TGCAGTGCTAGGTGGGGGAGAGGAGGCATTCAGTACTTC. This codes for CSARWGRGGIQYF.